This TCR beta chain was found in a study of T cells in localized non-small cell lung cancer. TCRdb's table, derived via immunoSEQ multiplex PCR, lists solely in-frame clones and lacks some. The sample includes over 30,000 clones, more than 80% seen only once; the top ten take more than 5.5%. This CDR3 contains 11 residues. V lost 4 bases and J 4 bases, leaving 3 bases between the germline ends. CDR1 SNHLY and CDR2 FYNNEI come from the germline V gene. The receptor comes from a male donor aged 60 or over with stage II lung adenocarcinoma. The J gene is TRBJ2-3, the V gene TRBV2, with D unresolved. The sample was peripheral blood mononuclear cells, taken before any cancer treatment. Here the CDR3 reads CASSAPDTQYF. CDR3 coding DNA: TGTGCCAGCAGTGCCCCAGATACGCAGTATTTT.